This record concerns one T cell receptor beta chain sequence. What it binds is not known. This record belongs to a study of cytomegalovirus exposure and HLA in healthy donors. Use of 60 Vbeta and 13 Jbeta primers characterized the PCR. Clones were read by immunoSEQ multiplex PCR, and TCRdb kept only the in-frame ones, dropping some. The sample carries roughly 130,000 clones, about two thirds recorded once. The CDR3 covers 11 residues. Germline V gene sequence: CDR1 SNHLY, CDR2 FYNNEI. V was trimmed by 6 bases and J by 4 bases, leaving 4 bases between them. Study findings and constraints: Productive status was seen about 87% or about 30% of the time for most TCR beta V segments in an earlier analysis.

The V call is TRBV2, the J call TRBJ1-3; D is ambiguous. The sequenced sample consisted of PBMCs. The clonotype was recovered from a woman aged 55-70 years in good health and CMV-seropositive. CDR3 DNA: TGTGCCAGCAGGGAGGGAAACACCATATATTTT. As protein: CASREGNTIYF. The whole variable domain, remainder taken from reference TRBV2 and TRBJ1-3, is EPEVTQTPSHQVTQMGQEVILRCVPISNHLYFYWYRQILGQKVEFLVSFYNNEISEKSEIFDDQFSVERPDGSNFTLKIRSTKLEDSAMYFCASREGNTIYFGEGSWLTVV.